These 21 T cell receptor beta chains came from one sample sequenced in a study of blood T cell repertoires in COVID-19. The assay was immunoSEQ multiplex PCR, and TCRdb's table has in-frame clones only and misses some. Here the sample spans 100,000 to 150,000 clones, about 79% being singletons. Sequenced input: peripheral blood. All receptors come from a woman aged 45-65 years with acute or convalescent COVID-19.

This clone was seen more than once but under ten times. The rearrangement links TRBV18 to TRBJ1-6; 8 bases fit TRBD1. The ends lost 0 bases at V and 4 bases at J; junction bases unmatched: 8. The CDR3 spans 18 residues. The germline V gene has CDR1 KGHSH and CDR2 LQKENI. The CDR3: CASSPPGGRGPYNSPLHF. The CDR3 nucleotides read TGTGCCAGCTCACCACCGGGAGGCAGGGGGCCGTATAATTCACCCCTCCACTTT.

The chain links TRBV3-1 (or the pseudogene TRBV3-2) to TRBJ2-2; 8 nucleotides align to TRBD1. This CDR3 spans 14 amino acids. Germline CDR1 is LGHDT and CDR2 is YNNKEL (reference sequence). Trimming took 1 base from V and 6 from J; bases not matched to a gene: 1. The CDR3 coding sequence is TGTGCCAGCAGCCAAGGGACAGGGTCCGGGGAGCTGTTTTTT. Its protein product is CASSQGTGSGELFF.

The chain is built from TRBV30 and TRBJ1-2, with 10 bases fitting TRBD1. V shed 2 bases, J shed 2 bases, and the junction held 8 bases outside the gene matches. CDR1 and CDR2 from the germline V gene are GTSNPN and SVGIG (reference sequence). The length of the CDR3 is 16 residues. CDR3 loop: CAWSTSGTGANYGYTF. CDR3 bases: TGTGCCTGGAGTACATCCGGGACAGGGGCCAACTATGGCTACACCTTC.

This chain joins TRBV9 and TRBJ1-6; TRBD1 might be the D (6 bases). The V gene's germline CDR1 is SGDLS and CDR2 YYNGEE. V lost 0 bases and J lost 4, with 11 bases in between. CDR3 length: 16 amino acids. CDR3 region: CASSVAGTPYNSPLHF. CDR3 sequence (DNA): TGTGCCAGCAGCGTAGCAGGGACACCGTATAATTCACCCCTCCACTTT.

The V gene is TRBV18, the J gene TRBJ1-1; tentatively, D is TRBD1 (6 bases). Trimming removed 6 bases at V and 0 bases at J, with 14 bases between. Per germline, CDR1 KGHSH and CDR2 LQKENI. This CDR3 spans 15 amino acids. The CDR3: CASSPRQVLNTEAFF. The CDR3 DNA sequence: TGTGCCAGCTCCCCAAGACAGGTACTGAACACTGAAGCTTTCTTT.

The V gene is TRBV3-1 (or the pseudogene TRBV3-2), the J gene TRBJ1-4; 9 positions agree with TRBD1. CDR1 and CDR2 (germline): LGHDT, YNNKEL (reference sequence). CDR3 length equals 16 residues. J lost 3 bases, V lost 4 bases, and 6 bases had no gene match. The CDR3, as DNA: TGTGCCAGCAGCCCCTTCAGGACAGGGGCTAATGAAAAACTGTTTTTT. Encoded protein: CASSPFRTGANEKLFF.

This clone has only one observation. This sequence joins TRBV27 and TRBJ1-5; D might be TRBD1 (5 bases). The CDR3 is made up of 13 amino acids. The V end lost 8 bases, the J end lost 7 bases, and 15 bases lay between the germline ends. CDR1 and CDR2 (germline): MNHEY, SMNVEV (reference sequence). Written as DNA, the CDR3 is TGTGCCAGCGCAAAGGGCAGGGTCCAGCCCCAGCATTTT. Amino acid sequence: CASAKGRVQPQHF.

The CDR3 DNA is TGTGCCAGCTCACCACGCGAGGTGCCGAACACTGAAGCTTTCTTT. Its protein is CASSPREVPNTEAFF. This rearrangement joins TRBV18 to TRBJ1-1, with D unresolved. This CDR3 spans 15 amino acids. Germline CDR1 and CDR2: KGHSH and LQKENI. V was pared by 1 base and J by 1 base, with 10 bases between.

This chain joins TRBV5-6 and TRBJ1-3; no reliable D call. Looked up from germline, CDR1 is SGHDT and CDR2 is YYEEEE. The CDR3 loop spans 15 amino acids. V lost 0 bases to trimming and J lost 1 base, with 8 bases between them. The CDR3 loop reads CASSLVETSGNTIYF. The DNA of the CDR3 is TGTGCCAGCAGCTTGGTGGAGACGTCTGGAAACACCATATATTTT.

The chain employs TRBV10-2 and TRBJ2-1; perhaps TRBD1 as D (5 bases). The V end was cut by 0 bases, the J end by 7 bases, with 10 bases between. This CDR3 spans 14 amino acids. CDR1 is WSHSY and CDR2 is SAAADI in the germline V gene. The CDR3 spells CASSESKGRNEQFF. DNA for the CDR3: TGCGCCAGCAGTGAGTCGAAGGGGCGGAATGAGCAGTTCTTC.

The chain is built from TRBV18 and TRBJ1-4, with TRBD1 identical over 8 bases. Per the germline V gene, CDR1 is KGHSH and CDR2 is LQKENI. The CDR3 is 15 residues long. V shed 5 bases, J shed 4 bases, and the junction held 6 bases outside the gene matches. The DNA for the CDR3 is TGTGCCAGCTCAACTGACAGGGGAGGTAATGAAAAACTGTTTTTT. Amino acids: CASSTDRGGNEKLFF.

This CDR3 reads CAWRRGQQYEQYF. Here the CDR3 DNA reads TGTGCCTGGAGAAGGGGACAGCAATACGAGCAGTACTTC. This rearrangement joins TRBV30 to TRBJ2-7; 7 positions match TRBD1. V shed 3 bases and J 4 bases; nucleotides not matched to a gene: 6. The CDR3 extends over 13 amino acids. Germline-derived CDR1 and CDR2 are GTSNPN and SVGIG (reference sequence). Full variable domain (remainder filled in from reference TRBV30 and TRBJ2-7): SQTIHQWPATLVQPVGSPLSLECTVEGTSNPNLYWYRQAAGRGLQLLFYSVGIGQISSEVPQNLSASRPQDRQFILSSKKLLLSDSGFYLCAWRRGQQYEQYFGPGTRLTVT.

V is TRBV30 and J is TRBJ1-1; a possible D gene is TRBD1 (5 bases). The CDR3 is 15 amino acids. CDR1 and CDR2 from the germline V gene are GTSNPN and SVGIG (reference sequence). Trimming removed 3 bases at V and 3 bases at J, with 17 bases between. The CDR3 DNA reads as TGTGCCTGGAGCCCTGGGGGGGGAGGGGACACTGAAGCTTTCTTT. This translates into CAWSPGGGGDTEAFF. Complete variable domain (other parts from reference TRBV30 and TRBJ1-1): SQTIHQWPATLVQPVGSPLSLECTVEGTSNPNLYWYRQAAGRGLQLLFYSVGIGQISSEVPQNLSASRPQDRQFILSSKKLLLSDSGFYLCAWSPGGGGDTEAFFGQGTRLTVV.

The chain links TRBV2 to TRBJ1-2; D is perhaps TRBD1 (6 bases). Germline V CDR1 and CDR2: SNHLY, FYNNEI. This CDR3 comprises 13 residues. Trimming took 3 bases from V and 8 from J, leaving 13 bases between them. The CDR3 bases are TGTGCCAGCAGTGACACAGGGTTAAGGGGCTACACCTTC. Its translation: CASSDTGLRGYTF.

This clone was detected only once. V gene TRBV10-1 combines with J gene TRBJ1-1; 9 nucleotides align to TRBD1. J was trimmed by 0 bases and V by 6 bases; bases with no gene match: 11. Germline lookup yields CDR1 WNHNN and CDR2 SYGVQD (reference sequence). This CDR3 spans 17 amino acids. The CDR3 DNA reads TGCGCCAGCAGAGCGGACAGGGGACCAAATATGAACACTGAAGCTTTCTTT. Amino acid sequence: CASRADRGPNMNTEAFF.

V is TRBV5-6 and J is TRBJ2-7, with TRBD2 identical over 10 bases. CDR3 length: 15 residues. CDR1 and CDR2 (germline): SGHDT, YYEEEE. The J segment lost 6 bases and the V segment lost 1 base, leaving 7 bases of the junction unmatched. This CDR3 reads CASSLSPSGGFEQYF. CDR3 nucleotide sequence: TGTGCCAGCAGCTTGTCCCCTAGCGGGGGCTTCGAGCAGTACTTC.

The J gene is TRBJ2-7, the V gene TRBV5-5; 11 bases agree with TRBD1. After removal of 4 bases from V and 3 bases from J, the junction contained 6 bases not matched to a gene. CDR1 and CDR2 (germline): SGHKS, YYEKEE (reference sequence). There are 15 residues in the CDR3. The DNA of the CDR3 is TGTGCCAGCAGCACCTGGACAGGGGGCGACTACGAGCAGTACTTC. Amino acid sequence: CASSTWTGGDYEQYF.

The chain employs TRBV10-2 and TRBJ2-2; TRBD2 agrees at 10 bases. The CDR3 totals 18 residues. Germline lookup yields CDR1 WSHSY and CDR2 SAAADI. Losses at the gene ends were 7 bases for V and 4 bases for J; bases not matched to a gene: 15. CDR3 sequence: CASNRLAGLTGPTGELFF. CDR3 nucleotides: TGCGCCAGCAACCGACTAGCGGGCCTCACTGGGCCCACCGGGGAGCTGTTTTTT.

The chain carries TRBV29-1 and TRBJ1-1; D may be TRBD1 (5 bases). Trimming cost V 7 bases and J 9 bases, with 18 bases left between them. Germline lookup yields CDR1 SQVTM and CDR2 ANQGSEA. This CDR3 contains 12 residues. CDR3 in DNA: TGCAGCGGACGACAGTATCCTAACCAAGCTTTCTTT. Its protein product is CSGRQYPNQAFF.

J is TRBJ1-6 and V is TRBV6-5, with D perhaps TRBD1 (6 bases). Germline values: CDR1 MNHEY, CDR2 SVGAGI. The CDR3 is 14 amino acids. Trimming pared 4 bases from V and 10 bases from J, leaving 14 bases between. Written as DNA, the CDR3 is TGTGCCAGCAGTTCACCGGGACATGAGTCACCCCTCCACTTT. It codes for CASSSPGHESPLHF.

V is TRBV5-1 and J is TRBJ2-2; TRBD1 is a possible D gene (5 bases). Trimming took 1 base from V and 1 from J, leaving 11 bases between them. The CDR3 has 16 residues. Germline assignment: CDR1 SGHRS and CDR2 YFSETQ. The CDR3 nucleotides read TGCGCCAGCAGCTTGAGGGGCGCCGGGAACACCGGGGAGCTGTTTTTT. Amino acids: CASSLRGAGNTGELFF. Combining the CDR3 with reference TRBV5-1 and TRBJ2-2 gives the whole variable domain KAGVTQTPRYLIKTRGQQVTLSCSPISGHRSVSWYQQTPGQGLQFLFEYFSETQRNKGNFPGRFSGRQFSNSRSEMNVSTLELGDSALYLCASSLRGAGNTGELFFGEGSRLTVL.